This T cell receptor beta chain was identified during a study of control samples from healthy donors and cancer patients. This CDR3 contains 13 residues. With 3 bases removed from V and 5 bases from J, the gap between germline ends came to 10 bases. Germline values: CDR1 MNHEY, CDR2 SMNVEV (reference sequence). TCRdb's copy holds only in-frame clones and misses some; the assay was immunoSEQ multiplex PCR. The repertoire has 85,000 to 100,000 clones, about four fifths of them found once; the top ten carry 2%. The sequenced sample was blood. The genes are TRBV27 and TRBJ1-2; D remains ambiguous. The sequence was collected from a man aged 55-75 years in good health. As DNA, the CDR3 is TGTGCCAGCAGTTTCCAAGGACGGTATGGCTACACCTTC. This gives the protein CASSFQGRYGYTF.